The clone carrying this T cell receptor beta chain was detected once. Antigen unknown. The sample originates from a study of CD8+ T cells in alopecia areata. Study context: Patients received oral tofacitinib, 5 to 10 mg twice daily, for moderate-to-severe alopecia areata. Severity in treated patients was scored by percentage of scalp area affected. Study-wide points: On tofacitinib, scalp and blood still held many of the expanded lesional clones.

Treatment of the sample: oral pan-JAK inhibitor, 5-10 mg twice daily. Peripheral blood samples and lesional scalp punch biopsies were obtained from alopecia areata patients. The V gene's germline CDR1 is MNHNS and CDR2 SASEGT. This CDR3 has 16 residues. Trimming removed 4 bases from V and 1 base from J; junction bases left unmatched: 4. cDNA reverse transcribed from extracted RNA served as the sequencing template. TCRdb's table, derived via immunoSEQ multiplex PCR, lists solely in-frame clones and lacks some. This sample yields about 160,000 clones, of which 65% are seen a single time; 0.75% to 0.95% belongs to the top ten.

This chain links TRBV6-1 with TRBJ2-5, with TRBD1 matching over 12 bases. The sample consisted of CD4+ T cells sorted from blood, taken at week 4, from a patient treated with tofacitinib. The TCR sequence derives from a human donor with alopecia areata. This chain's CDR3 is CASSGDRGPIQETQYF. CDR3 coding DNA: TGTGCCAGCAGTGGGGACAGGGGGCCCATCCAAGAGACCCAGTACTTC.